This T cell receptor (beta chain) emerged from a study of cytomegalovirus exposure and HLA in healthy donors. This clone has just one count. What it binds is unknown. Profiling relied on immunoSEQ multiplex PCR, and the TCRdb table lists in-frame clones only, not all of them. The data show about 160,000 clones, roughly 89% seen once. The CDR3 spans 16 residues. Per germline, CDR1 ENHRY and CDR2 SYGVKD. Trimming removed 0 bases from V and 2 bases from J; junction bases left unmatched: 3. Findings and limits, study-wide: In vitro, three CMV-associated chains proved specific for CMV antigens. Cytomegalovirus status, reportedly, was diagnosed with high specificity and sensitivity by the classifier. Many donors carried some public TCRs, although rarity characterized most TCR sequences.

Sequencing used PBMCs. The sequence was obtained from a man aged 18 to 29 in good health and CMV-seropositive. This chain links TRBV10-3 with TRBJ2-5; 10 bases match TRBD2. The CDR3 reads CAISESRAGGQETQYF. The CDR3 DNA is TGTGCCATCAGTGAGTCGCGAGCGGGAGGGCAAGAGACCCAGTACTTC.